Included here is one T cell receptor (beta chain) sequence, with context. The antigen is unknown. This sample is part of a study of T cell responses to AZD1222 COVID-19 vaccine. Study outcomes and limitations: Nearly half of spike-specific TCRs reportedly go after variant regions that carry no mutations.

The germline V gene has CDR1 MNHEY and CDR2 SVGAGI. This CDR3 is built from 15 residues. V lost 6 bases to trimming and J lost 0 bases, with 14 bases between them. Profiled with immunoSEQ multiplex PCR; TCRdb holds only in-frame clones, not every one. The repertoire consists of roughly 120,000 clones, with more than 85% occurring once and the leading ten covering approximately 3%. The rearrangement joins TRBV6-5 to TRBJ1-1; a weak D match, TRBD1 (5 bases). This sample comprised peripheral blood, obtained on day 0 of AZD1222 vaccination. This TCR was recovered from an adult in good health. The CDR3 DNA reads as TGTGCCAGCAGAGAGACAGATGTTATGAACACTGAAGCTTTCTTT. It encodes CASRETDVMNTEAFF.